The 30 T cell receptor beta chains given below trace back to one sample, sequenced in a study of molecular identifiers for immune sequencing clone quantification. TCRdb re-called the PCR reads through MiXCR, storing one row per CDR3 protein. The profile shows around 25,000 distinct CDR3 sequences, over 15% of them singletons. Sequencing was performed on naive CD8+ T cells from blood, with Jurkat cell RNA spiked in. This sample's subset: FACS-sorted CD8+CD4-CCR7+CD45RA+ naive T cells. The receptors were gathered from a human donor in good health. Some libraries in this study had Jurkat cell RNA spiked in.

The sample holds many counts of this clonotype. The V call is TRBV19, the J call TRBJ2-1; 8 positions match TRBD2. Germline V gives CDR1 LNHDA, CDR2 SQIVND (reference sequence). There are 14 residues in the CDR3. Losses at the gene ends were 9 bases for V and 5 bases for J; bases not matched to a gene: 9. CDR3 sequence reads: CASSHGLANNEQFF. CDR3 coding DNA: TGTGCCAGCAGCCATGGACTAGCCAACAATGAGCAGTTCTTC. The whole variable domain, filled in from reference TRBV19 and TRBJ2-1, reads DGGITQSPKYLFRKEGQNVTLSCEQNLNHDAMYWYRQDPGQGLRLIYYSQIVNDFQKGDIAEGYSVSREKKESFPLTVTSAQKNPTAFYLCASSHGLANNEQFFGPGTRLTVL.

This clonotype has ten or more counts. The chain recombines TRBV4-1 with TRBJ2-1; tentatively, D is TRBD1 (6 bases). CDR1 and CDR2 from the germline V gene are MGHRA and YSYEKL. The length of the CDR3 is 14 residues. The germline V and J ends were trimmed by 0 bases and 9 bases, with 12 bases remaining between them. This CDR3 reads CASSQDRGISEQFF. The CDR3 coding sequence is TGCGCCAGCAGCCAAGACAGGGGCATCAGTGAGCAGTTCTTC.

Regarding this clonotype: An end of the junction does not agree with germline; a read error may underlie this. The chain employs TRBV27 and TRBJ2-3; a possible D gene is TRBD2 (6 bases). The CDR3 has 13 residues. CDR1 and CDR2 (germline): MNHEY, SMNVEV (reference sequence). CDR3 DNA sequence: TGTGCCAGCAATTTAGGGAGGAGAGATACGCAGTATTTT. It codes for CASNLGRRDTQYF.

This clonotype was picked up a small number of times. Just one base apart from a much larger clone, this may be a read error. The rearrangement links TRBV28 to TRBJ2-7, with 7 bases that match TRBD2. The CDR3 consists of 13 residues. Germline V gene sequence: CDR1 MDHEN, CDR2 SYDVKM. CDR3 sequence (DNA): TGTGCCTGCAGTGGGAGGGACTCCTACGAGCAGTACTTC. It yields the protein CACSGRDSYEQYF.

This clonotype was seen ten or more times. The J gene is TRBJ2-3, the V gene TRBV7-2, with 7 bases that match TRBD1. CDR3 size: 15 residues. The junction had 7 bases not matched to a gene; V was cut back by 6 bases and J by 1 base. Germline CDR1 and CDR2: SGHTA and FQGNSA. The CDR3 sequence is CASRPQGYGTDTQYF. The DNA of the CDR3 is TGTGCCAGCAGGCCACAGGGGTACGGCACAGATACGCAGTATTTT.

In its sample, this clonotype was seen many times. This rearrangement joins TRBV27 to TRBJ2-3; no definite D call. This CDR3 contains 15 residues. Germline assignment: CDR1 MNHEY and CDR2 SMNVEV (reference sequence). V gave up 2 bases and J gave up 0 bases, with 9 bases separating them. For the CDR3, the DNA is TGTGCCAGCAGTTTACGCAGCCTAAGCACAGATACGCAGTATTTT. It codes for CASSLRSLSTDTQYF.

In this sample, this clonotype turned up many times. This chain links TRBV9 with TRBJ2-7; the D gene could be TRBD1 or TRBD2 (5 bases each). CDR3 length: 14 residues. V dropped 3 bases and J dropped 3 bases, with 13 bases sitting between them. Germline CDR1 is SGDLS and CDR2 is YYNGEE. In DNA, the CDR3 is TGTGCCAGCAGCGCCTGGGACGAAAGCTACGAGCAGTACTTC. Translating it yields CASSAWDESYEQYF.

About this clonotype: A much more abundant neighbour one base away suggests this may be a read error. The chain combines TRBV6-5 with TRBJ2-5; D possibly corresponds to TRBD2 (5 bases). This CDR3 has 11 residues. Per germline, CDR1 MNHEY and CDR2 SVGAGI. V lost 0 bases and J lost 9, with 5 bases in between. The CDR3 bases are TGTGCCAGCAGTTACTCGGAGGCCCAGTACTTC. Residues: CASSYSEAQYF.

This clonotype has ten or more counts. V gene TRBV27 combines with J gene TRBJ2-1; 9 bases are shared with TRBD2. Germline values: CDR1 MNHEY, CDR2 SMNVEV (reference sequence). V gave up 4 bases and J gave up 9 bases; unmatched junction bases: 10. This CDR3 has 15 residues. The CDR3 DNA reads TGTGCCAGCAGTTCCGGGGTAGCGGGAGTGGTTGAGCAGTTCTTC. Translated, it gives CASSSGVAGVVEQFF.

A word on this clonotype: The junction does not match germline at one end; this may be a read error. The chain has TRBV6-2 or TRBV6-3 and TRBJ2-3, with TRBD2 matching over 10 bases. This CDR3 contains 15 residues. From germline, CDR1 is MNHEY and CDR2 SVGEGT. The CDR3 here is CASSGLAVTTDMQCF. In DNA, the CDR3 is TGTGCCAGCAGTGGACTAGCGGTGACCACAGATATGCAGTGTTTT.

This clonotype was counted at least ten times. The chain combines TRBV7-9 with TRBJ2-3; unclear D gene. The CDR3 runs 13 residues. CDR1 and CDR2 from the germline V gene are SEHNR and FQNEAQ (reference sequence). V shed 8 bases and J shed 6 bases, with 15 bases lying between them. The CDR3 sequence: CASSNTHTDTQYF. The CDR3 DNA reads TGTGCCAGCTCAAATACCCACACGGATACGCAGTATTTT.

This clonotype was picked up many times. This sequence joins TRBV29-1 and TRBJ2-7, with 7 bases aligning to TRBD2. Trimming cost V 3 bases and J 4 bases; bases outside gene matches: 9. The germline CDR1 and CDR2 sequences are SQVTM and ANQGSEA. The CDR3 runs 14 residues. The CDR3 DNA reads TGCAGCGTTGAGGTCGGGGGGATTGGGTACGAGCAGTACTTC. This sequence encodes CSVEVGGIGYEQYF.

This clonotype was seen at least ten times. This chain joins TRBV5-4 and TRBJ2-2; 9 bases agree with TRBD2. This CDR3 is 17 amino acids long. V lost 3 bases, J lost 5 bases, and 11 bases stayed unmatched. Germline V gives CDR1 SGHNT, CDR2 YYREEE (reference sequence). The CDR3 region has the DNA TGTGCCAGCAGCTCCGGGAGTGGCGGGAGGGGTACCGGGGAGCTGTTTTTT. Its translation: CASSSGSGGRGTGELFF.

In this sample, this clonotype turned up many times. V and J are TRBV6-6 and TRBJ2-2, with D perhaps given as TRBD1 or TRBD2 (5 bases each). The V end was cut by 6 bases, the J end by 0 bases, with 23 bases between. Germline values: CDR1 MNHNY, CDR2 SVGAGI (reference sequence). The CDR3 is made up of 19 amino acids. The CDR3 spells CASSPSGRALLSNTGELFF. The CDR3 bases are TGTGCCAGCAGCCCCTCGGGACGCGCACTTTTATCGAACACCGGGGAGCTGTTTTTT.

For this clonotype: A much larger clonotype is one base distant, so this may be a read error. The V and J genes are TRBV27 and TRBJ2-3, with D uncertain. The CDR3 has 14 amino acids. Germline values: CDR1 MNHEY, CDR2 SMNVEV (reference sequence). V was cut by 2 bases and J by 1 base, with 7 bases left in between. CDR3 sequence reads: CASSLGARTDTQYF. The CDR3 DNA sequence: TGTGCCAGCAGTTTAGGAGCACGCACAGATACGCAGTATTTT.

Concerning this clonotype: A much more abundant neighbour one base away suggests this may be a read error. The rearrangement links TRBV14 to TRBJ2-5; D perhaps matches TRBD2 (6 bases). Germline values: CDR1 SGHDN, CDR2 FVKESK. The CDR3 has 14 amino acids. The CDR3 loop reads CAGSRRDSSGTQYF. The CDR3 DNA follows: TGTGCCGGCAGCCGCCGGGACTCATCTGGGACCCAGTACTTC.

This clonotype has at least ten counts. The chain links TRBV7-6 to TRBJ2-5, with 13 bases identical to TRBD2. Germline V lookup: CDR1 SGHVS, CDR2 FNYEAQ. Trimming cost V 5 bases and J 2 bases; bases outside gene matches: 17. The CDR3 contains 20 residues. The CDR3 nucleotides are TGTGCCAGCAGCACACAAAGAGGTGGACTAGCGGGAGTAAGACAAGAGACCCAGTACTTC. This gives the protein CASSTQRGGLAGVRQETQYF.

This clonotype has ten or more counts. The gene calls are TRBV6-5 and TRBJ2-3, with a tentative D call TRBD2 (7 bases). Germline assignment: CDR1 MNHEY and CDR2 SVGAGI. V was shortened by 0 bases and J by 2 bases, with 15 bases between the two germline ends. This CDR3 comprises 17 residues. The CDR3 here is CASSYSTGLGYTDTQYF. The CDR3 bases are TGTGCCAGCAGTTACTCGACAGGACTAGGTTACACAGATACGCAGTATTTT.

This clonotype was observed at least ten times. V is TRBV19 and J is TRBJ1-1; D is ambiguous. Germline assignment: CDR1 LNHDA and CDR2 SQIVND (reference sequence). V was pared by 11 bases and J by 4 bases, with 11 bases between. The CDR3 length is 11 residues. The CDR3 region has the DNA TGTGCCGTCGGGGAGGGCACTGAAGCTTTCTTT. Its protein product is CAVGEGTEAFF.

The sample holds many counts of this clonotype. The chain couples TRBV6-5 to TRBJ2-5; 14 positions match TRBD2. The CDR3 consists of 14 residues. The germline gives CDR1 MNHEY, CDR2 SVGAGI. V shed 6 bases, J shed 3 bases, and the junction held 0 bases outside the gene matches. The CDR3 is CASRGLAGEETQYF. The DNA for the CDR3 is TGTGCCAGCAGGGGACTAGCGGGGGAAGAGACCCAGTACTTC.

A note on this clonotype: With a much larger clone just one base away, this may be a read error. The chain links TRBV6-2 or TRBV6-3 to TRBJ1-1; D gene ambiguous. The CDR3 runs to 14 residues. V was pared by 0 bases and J by 7 bases, with 12 bases between. Germline loops: CDR1 MNHEY, CDR2 SVGEGT. The CDR3: CASSYSHRHVEAFF. The CDR3 nucleotides are TGTGCCAGCAGTTACTCGCACAGACATGTTGAAGCTTTCTTT.

This clonotype showed up just a few times. The chain recombines TRBV27 with TRBJ1-5; D possibly corresponds to TRBD1 (5 bases). This CDR3 comprises 14 residues. V was pared by 2 bases and J by 4 bases, with 9 bases between. Germline CDR1 is MNHEY and CDR2 is SMNVEV (reference sequence). CDR3 residues: CASSLGHTNQPQHF. The DNA of the CDR3 is TGTGCCAGCAGTTTAGGACACACTAATCAGCCCCAGCATTTT.

In its sample, this clonotype was seen many times. V and J are TRBV4-3 and TRBJ1-5, with D possibly TRBD1 on 5 matching bases. CDR1 and CDR2 (germline): LGHNA, YSLEER. V was clipped by 0 bases and J by 6 bases, with 18 bases between them. The CDR3 consists of 17 residues. Written as DNA, the CDR3 is TGCGCCAGCAGCCAAGACTATAACCGAGGGGAGGGTCAGCCCCAGCATTTT. This translates into CASSQDYNRGEGQPQHF.

This clonotype was seen at least ten times. The rearrangement links TRBV7-9 to TRBJ2-7; D possibly matches TRBD1 or TRBD2 (5 bases each). Between the trimmed V and J ends, which lost 5 bases and 5 bases, there was a span of 19 bases. The germline CDR1 and CDR2 sequences are SEHNR and FQNEAQ (reference sequence). The CDR3 covers 15 residues. CDR3 region: CASSDTGGLGDEQYF. The CDR3 region has the DNA TGTGCCAGCAGCGACACTGGCGGTCTGGGGGACGAGCAGTACTTC.

Remarks on this clonotype: A much more abundant neighbour one base away suggests this may be a read error. The gene calls are TRBV5-4 and TRBJ1-6; D uncertain. The CDR3 has 14 amino acids. Germline values: CDR1 SGHNT, CDR2 YYREEE (reference sequence). V was pared by 7 bases and J by 7 bases, with 15 bases between. CDR3 coding DNA: TGTGCCAGCGGCTCGGCAGGCCTAAATTCACCCCTCCACTTT. Its translation is CASGSAGLNSPLHF.

This clonotype has at least ten counts. The CDR3 nucleotides read TGCGCCAGCAGCCCGAAGGGACAGGGGGCTATTCTGAGCACAGATACGCAGTATTTT. Residues: CASSPKGQGAILSTDTQYF. The V and J genes are TRBV4-3 and TRBJ2-3; 12 bases map to TRBD1. CDR3 length equals 19 residues. V was pared by 4 bases and J by 0 bases, with 11 bases of the junction left unmatched. Germline CDR1 and CDR2: LGHNA and YSLEER.

This clonotype occurred a few times. This chain joins TRBV11-2 and TRBJ2-5, with 12 bases that match TRBD2. The CDR3 totals 17 residues. Trimming took 3 bases from V and 4 from J; bases not matched to a gene: 9. CDR1 is SGHAT and CDR2 is FQNNGV in the germline V gene. The chain's CDR3 is CASSLGLAGGTGETQYF. CDR3 nucleotide sequence: TGTGCCAGCAGCTTGGGCCTAGCGGGGGGGACGGGAGAGACCCAGTACTTC.

This clonotype was detected once. A much bigger clone sits one base away, suggesting this may be a read error. The J gene is TRBJ2-3, the V gene TRBV20-1; D is undetermined. The germline V gene has CDR1 DFQATT and CDR2 SNEGSKA (reference sequence). The CDR3 is 15 residues long. Trimming pared 5 bases from V and 8 bases from J, leaving 23 bases between. CDR3 DNA sequence: TGCAGTGCTCAACAACCAGGCGATCTTGCAGGTACGCAGTATTTT. Amino acids: CSAQQPGDLAGTQYF.

Concerning this clonotype: A read error may be the cause here, since a much bigger clone is one base away. Since the CDR3 does not end with the conserved phenylalanine or tryptophan, this likely comes from a read error. CDR3 region: CASSPTGNNQPQHS. The CDR3 region has the DNA TGTGCCAGCAGCCCAACAGGGAACAATCAGCCCCAGCATTCT. The chain uses TRBV12-3 or TRBV12-4 and TRBJ1-5; TRBD1 might be the D (6 bases). This CDR3 has 14 amino acids. V lost 6 bases, J lost 3 bases, and 12 bases lay in between.

Comment on this clonotype: Given a much more abundant clone one base away, this may be a read error. This sequence joins TRBV14 and TRBJ1-1, with 12 bases fitting TRBD1. Germline V gene sequence: CDR1 SGHDN, CDR2 FVKESK. The CDR3 covers 18 residues. V trimming: 2 bases; J trimming: 4 bases; junction bases outside the gene matches: 11. CDR3 DNA sequence: TGTGCCAGCAGCCAAAATAAGGGACAGGGGGCTGAGAGCACTGAAGCTTTCTTT. Translation: CASSQNKGQGAESTEAFF. The full variable domain, completed using reference TRBV14 and TRBJ1-1, is EAGVTQFPSHSVIEKGQTVTLRCDPISGHDNLYWYRRVMGKEIKFLLHFVKESKQDESGMPNNRFLAERTGGTYSTLKVQPAELEDSGVYFCASSQNKGQGAESTEAFFGQGTRLTVV.